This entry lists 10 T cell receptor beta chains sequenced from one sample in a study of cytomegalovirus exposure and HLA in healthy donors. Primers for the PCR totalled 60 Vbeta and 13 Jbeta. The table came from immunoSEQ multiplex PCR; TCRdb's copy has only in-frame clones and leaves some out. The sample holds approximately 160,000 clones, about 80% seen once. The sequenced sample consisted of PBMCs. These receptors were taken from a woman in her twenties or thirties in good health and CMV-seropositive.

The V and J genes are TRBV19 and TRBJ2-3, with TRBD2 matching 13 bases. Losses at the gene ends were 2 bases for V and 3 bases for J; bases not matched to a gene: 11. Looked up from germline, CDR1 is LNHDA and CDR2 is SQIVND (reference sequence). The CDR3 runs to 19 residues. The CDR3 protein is CASSIKGGGLAGWTDTQYF. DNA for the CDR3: TGTGCCAGTAGTATAAAAGGAGGGGGACTAGCGGGATGGACAGATACGCAGTATTTT.

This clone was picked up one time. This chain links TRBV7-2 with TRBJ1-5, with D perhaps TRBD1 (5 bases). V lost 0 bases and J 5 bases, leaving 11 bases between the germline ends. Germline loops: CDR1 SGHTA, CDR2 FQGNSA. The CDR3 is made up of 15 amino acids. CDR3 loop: CASSLAPGRDQPQHF. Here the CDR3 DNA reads TGTGCCAGCAGCTTAGCGCCAGGGAGGGATCAGCCCCAGCATTTT.

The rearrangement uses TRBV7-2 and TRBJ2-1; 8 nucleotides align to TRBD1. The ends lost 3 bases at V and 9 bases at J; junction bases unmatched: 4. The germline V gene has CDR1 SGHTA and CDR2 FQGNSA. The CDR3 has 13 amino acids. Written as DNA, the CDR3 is TGTGCCAGCAGCTTGACAGGGGTAGGTGAGCAGTTCTTC. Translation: CASSLTGVGEQFF.

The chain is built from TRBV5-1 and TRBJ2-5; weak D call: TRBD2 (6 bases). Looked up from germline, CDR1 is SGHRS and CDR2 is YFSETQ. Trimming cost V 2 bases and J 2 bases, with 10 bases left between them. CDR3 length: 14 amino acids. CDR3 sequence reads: CASSFVGGQETQYF. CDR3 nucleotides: TGCGCCAGCAGCTTTGTGGGGGGACAAGAGACCCAGTACTTC.

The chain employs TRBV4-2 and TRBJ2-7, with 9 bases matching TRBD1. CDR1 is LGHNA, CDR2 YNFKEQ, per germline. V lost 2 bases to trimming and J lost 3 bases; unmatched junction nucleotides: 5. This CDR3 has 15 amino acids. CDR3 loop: CASSQPGQGHYEQYF. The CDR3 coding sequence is TGTGCCAGCAGCCAACCGGGACAGGGTCACTACGAGCAGTACTTC.

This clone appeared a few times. The CDR3 bases are TGTGCCAGCAGCTCGGGACAGCACACTGAAGCTTTCTTT. Its protein product is CASSSGQHTEAFF. The chain is built from TRBV5-6 and TRBJ1-1, with 7 bases that match TRBD1. Germline V gene sequence: CDR1 SGHDT, CDR2 YYEEEE. The CDR3 extends over 13 amino acids. Trimming at V came to 3 bases and at J to 3 bases, leaving 2 bases not matched to a gene.

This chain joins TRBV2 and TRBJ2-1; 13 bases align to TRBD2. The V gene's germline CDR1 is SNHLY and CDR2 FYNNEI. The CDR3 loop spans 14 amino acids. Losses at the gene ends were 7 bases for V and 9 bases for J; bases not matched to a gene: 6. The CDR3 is CASTPGLAGLEQFF. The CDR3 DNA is TGTGCCAGCACACCGGGACTAGCGGGACTTGAGCAGTTCTTC.

The CDR3 DNA reads as TGTGCCAGCAGTTTAGACCGACTGAGCTCCTACAATGAGCAGTTCTTC. It yields the protein CASSLDRLSSYNEQFF. V is TRBV27 and J is TRBJ2-1; D gene ambiguous. This CDR3 is built from 16 residues. In germline, CDR1 is MNHEY, CDR2 SMNVEV (reference sequence). V lost 2 bases and J lost 0, with 11 bases in between.

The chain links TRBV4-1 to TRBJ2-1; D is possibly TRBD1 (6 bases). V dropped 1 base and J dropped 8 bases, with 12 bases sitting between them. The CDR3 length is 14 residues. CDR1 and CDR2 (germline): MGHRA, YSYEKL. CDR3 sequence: CASSQGTGFDEQFF. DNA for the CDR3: TGCGCCAGCAGCCAAGGTACAGGGTTTGATGAGCAGTTCTTC.

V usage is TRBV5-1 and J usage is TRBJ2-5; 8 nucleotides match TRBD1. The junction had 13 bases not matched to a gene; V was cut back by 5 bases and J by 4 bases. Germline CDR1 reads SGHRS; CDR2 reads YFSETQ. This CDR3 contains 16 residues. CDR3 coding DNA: TGCGCCAGCAGTTTTCGGCGGCAGGGGGCAGGAGAGACCCAGTACTTC. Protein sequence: CASSFRRQGAGETQYF.